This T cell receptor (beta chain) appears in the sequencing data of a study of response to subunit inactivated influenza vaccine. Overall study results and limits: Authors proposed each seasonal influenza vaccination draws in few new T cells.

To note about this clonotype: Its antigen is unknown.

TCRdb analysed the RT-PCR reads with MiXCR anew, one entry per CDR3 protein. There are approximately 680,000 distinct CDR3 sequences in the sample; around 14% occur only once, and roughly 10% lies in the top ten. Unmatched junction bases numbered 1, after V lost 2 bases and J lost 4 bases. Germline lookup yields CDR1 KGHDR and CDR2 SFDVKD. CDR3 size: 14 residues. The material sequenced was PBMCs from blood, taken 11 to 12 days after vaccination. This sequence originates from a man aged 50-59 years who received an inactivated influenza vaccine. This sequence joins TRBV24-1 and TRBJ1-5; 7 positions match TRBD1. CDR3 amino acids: CATSDSGQNQPQHF. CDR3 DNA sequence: TGTGCCACCAGTGATTCGGGACAGAATCAGCCCCAGCATTTT.